This TCR beta chain was obtained from a study of CD8+ T cells in alopecia areata. Sequencing used cDNA as its template, made by extracting RNA and reverse transcribing it. The table came from immunoSEQ multiplex PCR; TCRdb's copy has only in-frame clones and leaves some out. In the table there are about 190,000 clones, 50% to 60% of which are singletons. This CDR3 has 15 amino acids. With V trimmed by 6 bases and J by 7 bases, 8 bases remained unmatched. Germline V gene lookup returns CDR1 SEHNR and CDR2 FQNEAQ (reference sequence). Treatment reported: oral pan-JAK inhibitor, 5-10 mg twice daily. The origin of this receptor is a human donor with alopecia areata. Sequencing was performed on CD4+ T cells sorted from blood, taken at week 4, from a patient treated with tofacitinib. This sequence joins TRBV7-9 and TRBJ1-4; 10 bases are a match to TRBD1. CDR3 amino acids: CASRATGTGVEKLFF. DNA of the CDR3: TGTGCCAGCAGAGCTACCGGGACAGGGGTTGAAAAACTGTTTTTT.